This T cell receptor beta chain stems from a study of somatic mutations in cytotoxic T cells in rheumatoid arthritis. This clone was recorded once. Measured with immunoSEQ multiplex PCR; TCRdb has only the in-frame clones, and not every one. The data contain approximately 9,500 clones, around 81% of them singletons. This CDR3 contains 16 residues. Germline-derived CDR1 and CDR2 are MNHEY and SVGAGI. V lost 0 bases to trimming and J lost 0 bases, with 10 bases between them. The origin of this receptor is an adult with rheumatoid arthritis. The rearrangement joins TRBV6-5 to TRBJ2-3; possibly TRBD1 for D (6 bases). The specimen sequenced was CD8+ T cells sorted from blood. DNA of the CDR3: TGTGCCAGCAGTTACTCTTGGGGGCTCAGCACAGATACGCAGTATTTT. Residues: CASSYSWGLSTDTQYF.